This TCR beta chain comes out of a study of OX40 agonist ivuxolimab in advanced cancers. Overall study context: Three patients had partial responses: one hepatocellular carcinoma, two cutaneous melanoma. Notes on the study in general: Clonal expansion in partial responders at 0.1-3.0 mg/kg ranked among the lowest.

The CDR3 runs to 15 residues. Germline loops: CDR1 LGHNA, CDR2 YSLEER. The V and J ends lost 5 bases and 3 bases, in that order; junction bases with no gene match: 9. Using immunoSEQ multiplex PCR, the repertoire was profiled, and TCRdb retains in-frame clones only, with some absent. The table shows fewer than 6,500 clones, with around two thirds occurring only once. Worth noting for this clone: The antigen remains undetermined.

Any history of autoimmune disease or systemic immunosuppression disqualified patients. The source material was CD4+ or CD8+ T cells sorted from blood, sampled in a trial of the OX40 agonist ivuxolimab. This chain links TRBV4-3 with TRBJ2-7; 8 bases map to TRBD1. This clonotype was sampled from an adult with an advanced solid tumor such as melanoma, head and neck, liver or kidney cancer. DNA of the CDR3: TGCGCCAGCAGCTCCAAAGGGGACAGGAGCTACGAGCAGTACTTC. It encodes CASSSKGDRSYEQYF.